The 26 T cell receptor beta chains listed next were all sequenced from one sample in a study of blood T cell repertoires in COVID-19. Only in-frame clones appear in the TCRdb table, and some are missing; sequencing was by immunoSEQ multiplex PCR. The repertoire has fewer than 150,000 clones, around 85% of them found once; the top ten carry about 2.9%. Input material: peripheral blood. All receptors come from a man in his fifties with acute or convalescent COVID-19.

This clone was observed a few times. This chain uses TRBV19 with TRBJ1-6, with D uncertain. The CDR3 contains 12 residues. Looked up from germline, CDR1 is LNHDA and CDR2 is SQIVND (reference sequence). V was trimmed by 7 bases and J by 5 bases, leaving 6 bases between them. The CDR3 here is CASTTDNSPLHF. The DNA for the CDR3 is TGTGCCAGTACAACAGATAATTCACCCCTCCACTTT.

The gene calls are TRBV29-1 and TRBJ2-3; 12 nucleotides match TRBD2. Trimming at V came to 2 bases and at J to 6 bases, leaving 3 bases not matched to a gene. This CDR3 is built from 14 residues. CDR1 and CDR2 (germline): SQVTM, ANQGSEA. The DNA for the CDR3 is TGCAGCGTTGAAACTAGCGGGGGGTCTGATACGCAGTATTTT. This encodes CSVETSGGSDTQYF.

The gene calls are TRBV19 and TRBJ1-1, with 7 bases lining up with TRBD1. The CDR3 has 13 residues. Germline values: CDR1 LNHDA, CDR2 SQIVND (reference sequence). J gave up 3 bases and V 10 bases, and 8 bases lay outside the gene matches. The CDR3 nucleotides read TGTGCCACCGGGGACAGCTATTACACTGAAGCTTTCTTT. Amino acids: CATGDSYYTEAFF.

The chain uses TRBV5-1 and TRBJ1-4, with 8 bases matching TRBD1. Trimming cost V 4 bases and J 6 bases; bases outside gene matches: 11. CDR1 is SGHRS and CDR2 is YFSETQ in the germline V gene. The CDR3 extends over 16 amino acids. The CDR3 DNA follows: TGCGCCAGCAGCCCCCAACCCGGGACAGGAGATGAAAAACTGTTTTTT. As protein: CASSPQPGTGDEKLFF.

This clone was found a few times. The chain's CDR3 is CASSPRSVTGASSYEQYF. In nucleotides, the CDR3 is TGTGCCAGCTCACCACGATCCGTTACAGGTGCGAGCTCCTACGAGCAGTACTTC. The chain joins TRBV18 to TRBJ2-7; the D gene is possibly TRBD1 (5 bases). The length of the CDR3 is 18 residues. The germline V and J ends were trimmed by 1 base and 0 bases, with 19 bases remaining between them. Germline V gene sequence: CDR1 KGHSH, CDR2 LQKENI.

This rearrangement joins TRBV7-9 to TRBJ2-4, with D possibly matching TRBD1 (8 bases). The germline V gene encodes CDR1 SEHNR and CDR2 FQNEAQ (reference sequence). This CDR3 comprises 15 residues. The germline V and J ends were trimmed by 5 bases and 5 bases, with 16 bases remaining between them. CDR3 coding DNA: TGTGCCAGCAGCCGTACAACAGGGGGGGAAAACATTCAGTACTTC. Its translation: CASSRTTGGENIQYF.

This chain links TRBV18 with TRBJ1-1; D remains ambiguous. The germline V gene has CDR1 KGHSH and CDR2 LQKENI. CDR3 length: 14 amino acids. V shed 5 bases and J shed 1 base, with 11 bases lying between them. CDR3 in amino acids: CASSADTGNTEAFF. CDR3 DNA: TGTGCCAGCTCAGCCGATACGGGGAACACTGAAGCTTTCTTT.

The V call is TRBV14, the J call TRBJ2-1; D perhaps matches TRBD2 (5 bases). The CDR3 contains 16 residues. The germline CDR1 and CDR2 sequences are SGHDN and FVKESK. V was trimmed by 0 bases and J by 4 bases, leaving 13 bases between them. CDR3 loop: CASSQDILEGYNEQFF. Written as DNA, the CDR3 is TGTGCCAGCAGCCAAGATATCTTAGAGGGTTACAATGAGCAGTTCTTC.

The V call is TRBV4-1, the J call TRBJ1-1, with TRBD1 as a possible D gene (6 bases). Per the germline V gene, CDR1 is MGHRA and CDR2 is YSYEKL. The CDR3 covers 14 residues. The V end was cut by 5 bases, the J end by 11 bases, with 21 bases between. Written as DNA, the CDR3 is TGCGCCAGCAGCACGAGCTTACAGGGTATGGTGGCTTTCTTT. Translating it yields CASSTSLQGMVAFF.

This chain links TRBV10-3 with TRBJ2-2; 12 nucleotides line up with TRBD2. The CDR3 sequence is 17 residues long. V shed 7 bases, J shed 7 bases, and the junction held 13 bases outside the gene matches. Germline CDR1 ENHRY, CDR2 SYGVKD. This CDR3 reads CAINPGLAGPKIGELFF. For the CDR3, the DNA is TGTGCCATCAACCCGGGACTAGCGGGCCCGAAGATCGGGGAGCTGTTTTTT.

This clone was counted between two and nine times. V gene TRBV6-6 combines with J gene TRBJ2-7, with D possibly TRBD2 on 5 matching bases. Germline CDR1 and CDR2: MNHNY and SVGAGI (reference sequence). This CDR3 comprises 13 residues. The ends were cut back, 7 bases at V and 0 bases at J, with 10 bases in the middle. The CDR3: CASNLGSSYEQYF. As DNA, the CDR3 is TGTGCCAGCAACTTGGGGAGCTCCTACGAGCAGTACTTC.

The V gene is TRBV5-6, the J gene TRBJ1-1, with 7 nucleotides matching TRBD1. The germline gives CDR1 SGHDT, CDR2 YYEEEE. The J segment lost 8 bases and the V segment lost 2 bases, leaving 12 bases of the junction unmatched. The CDR3 runs to 15 residues. CDR3 protein: CASSFRQGMKKEAFF. The CDR3 coding sequence is TGTGCCAGCAGCTTCAGACAGGGAATGAAAAAAGAAGCTTTCTTT.

The CDR3 reads CAWSGLQIVDTEAFF. As DNA, the CDR3 is TGTGCCTGGAGTGGTCTTCAGATTGTGGACACTGAAGCTTTCTTT. The chain carries TRBV30 and TRBJ1-1, with unresolved D. With 1 base removed from V and 3 bases from J, the gap between germline ends came to 15 bases. The CDR3 length is 15 residues. Per the germline V gene, CDR1 is GTSNPN and CDR2 is SVGIG (reference sequence).

This chain uses TRBV7-8 with TRBJ2-3, with 7 bases that match TRBD2. The CDR3 spans 14 residues. V lost 4 bases and J lost 1; bases outside the gene matches: 2. CDR1 and CDR2 (germline): SGHVS, FQNEAQ. CDR3 nucleotides: TGTGCCAGCAGCTCCACTAGCGGCACAGATACGCAGTATTTT. It is translated as CASSSTSGTDTQYF.

This clone appeared once. The chain uses TRBV7-8 and TRBJ1-5; TRBD1 matches 7 bases. The CDR3 sequence is 14 residues long. V was pared by 5 bases and J by 4 bases, with 5 bases of the junction left unmatched. Germline V lookup: CDR1 SGHVS, CDR2 FQNEAQ. The CDR3 DNA reads TGTGCCAGCAGCCCCGGGACAGCTAATCAGCCCCAGCATTTT. This encodes CASSPGTANQPQHF.

The V and J genes are TRBV12-5 and TRBJ2-1, with 10 bases aligning to TRBD2. Germline V gives CDR1 LGHNT, CDR2 FRNRAP. The CDR3 is made up of 17 amino acids. Trimming cost V 2 bases and J 4 bases; bases outside gene matches: 8. Here the CDR3 reads CASGLFASGSEYNEQFF. For the CDR3, the DNA is TGTGCTAGTGGTTTGTTCGCTAGCGGGAGTGAGTACAATGAGCAGTTCTTC.

The rearrangement joins TRBV7-3 to TRBJ2-3, with D possibly TRBD2 on 6 matching bases. Trimming removed 4 bases at V and 1 base at J, with 18 bases between. The length of the CDR3 is 17 residues. The germline V gene has CDR1 SGHTA and CDR2 FQGTGA. The CDR3 DNA sequence: TGTGCCAGCAGCTCCGGGGCGGGTGGGACTCGCACAGATACGCAGTATTTT. Encoded protein: CASSSGAGGTRTDTQYF.

This clone was counted between two and nine times. The V gene is TRBV12-2, the J gene TRBJ1-1; the table's D call, TRBD1, has no DNA check behind it. TRBV12-2 is a documented pseudogene. The CDR3 loop spans 16 amino acids. The chain's CDR3 is CASRLDSGGWGTEAFF. For the CDR3, the DNA is TGTGCAAGTCGCTTAGACTCAGGGGGCTGGGGCACTGAAGCTTTCTTT.

The J gene is TRBJ1-2, the V gene TRBV28; TRBD1 matches 9 bases. The V segment lost 8 bases and the J segment 10 bases; nucleotides outside the gene matches: 11. CDR1 and CDR2 from the germline V gene are MDHEN and SYDVKM. The CDR3 is made up of 13 amino acids. This chain's CDR3 is CASWTPGQGIYTF. For the CDR3, the DNA is TGTGCCAGCTGGACACCGGGACAGGGCATCTACACCTTC.

The CDR3 DNA is TGTGCCAGCTCCTCGGGAGTCGCGACCAATGAGCAGTTCTTC. Translation gives CASSSGVATNEQFF. The chain uses TRBV18 and TRBJ2-1; TRBD2 might be the D (6 bases). From germline, CDR1 is KGHSH and CDR2 LQKENI. The CDR3 consists of 14 residues. Trimming pared 6 bases from V and 6 bases from J, leaving 15 bases between.

The chain is built from TRBV7-3 and TRBJ2-5; 9 bases agree with TRBD2. V lost 5 bases, J lost 5 bases, and 12 bases stayed unmatched. There are 16 residues in the CDR3. Germline V CDR1 and CDR2: SGHTA, FQGTGA. The chain's CDR3 is CASSPNPGLAGETQYF. The CDR3 coding sequence is TGTGCCAGCAGCCCAAACCCGGGACTAGCAGGGGAGACCCAGTACTTC.

This clone occurred once. The rearrangement joins TRBV5-6 to TRBJ2-7; 9 bases match TRBD1. The CDR3 is made up of 13 amino acids. After removal of 0 bases from V and 12 bases from J, the junction contained 7 bases not matched to a gene. CDR1 and CDR2 from the germline V gene are SGHDT and YYEEEE. The CDR3 DNA follows: TGTGCCAGCAGCTTGGGGGGACAGGGAATTTCGTACTTC. Its translation is CASSLGGQGISYF.

The chain couples TRBV2 to TRBJ1-4; D call uncertain. This CDR3 region has 13 residues. Germline V gene lookup returns CDR1 SNHLY and CDR2 FYNNEI. Trimming stripped 4 bases from V and 8 bases from J, with 11 bases between. CDR3 sequence reads: CASSVSLLEKLFF. The CDR3 DNA follows: TGTGCCAGCAGTGTGTCCCTATTAGAAAAACTGTTTTTT.

The V and J genes are TRBV5-4 and TRBJ2-7, with 9 bases that match TRBD2. The CDR3 is 16 residues long. Germline loops: CDR1 SGHNT, CDR2 YYREEE (reference sequence). V shed 1 base and J 0 bases; nucleotides not matched to a gene: 5. DNA for the CDR3: TGTGCCAGCAGCTTGTCGACTAGCGGCCTCTCCTACGAGCAGTACTTC. This encodes CASSLSTSGLSYEQYF.

This chain links TRBV6-5 with TRBJ1-2; 8 bases line up with TRBD1. The germline V gene has CDR1 MNHEY and CDR2 SVGAGI. The CDR3 covers 13 residues. With V trimmed by 6 bases and J by 7 bases, 7 bases remained unmatched. CDR3 sequence: CASSRQGTSGYTF. CDR3 nucleotide sequence: TGTGCCAGCAGCCGACAGGGGACGAGTGGCTACACCTTC.

V gene TRBV10-3 combines with J gene TRBJ1-2; perhaps TRBD1 as D (5 bases). The germline gives CDR1 ENHRY, CDR2 SYGVKD. V lost 3 bases and J 3 bases, leaving 8 bases between the germline ends. There are 13 residues in the CDR3. The CDR3 protein is CAISDRADYGYTF. The CDR3 DNA is TGTGCCATCAGTGACAGGGCGGACTATGGCTACACCTTC.